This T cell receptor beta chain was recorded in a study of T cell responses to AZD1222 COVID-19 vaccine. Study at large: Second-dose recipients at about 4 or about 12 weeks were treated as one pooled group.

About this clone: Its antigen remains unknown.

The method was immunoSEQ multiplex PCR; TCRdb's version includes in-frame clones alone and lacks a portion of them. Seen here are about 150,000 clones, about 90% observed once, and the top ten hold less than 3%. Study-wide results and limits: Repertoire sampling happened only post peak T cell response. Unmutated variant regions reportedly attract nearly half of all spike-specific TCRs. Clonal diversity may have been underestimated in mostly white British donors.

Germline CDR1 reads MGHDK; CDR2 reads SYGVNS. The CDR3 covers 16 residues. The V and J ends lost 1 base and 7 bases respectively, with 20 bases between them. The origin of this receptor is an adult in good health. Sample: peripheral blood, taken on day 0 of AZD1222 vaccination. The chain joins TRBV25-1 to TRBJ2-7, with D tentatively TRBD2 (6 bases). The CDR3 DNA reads TGTGCCAGCAGTGAATCTACAAACAGATGGGAGGATGAGCAGTACTTC. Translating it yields CASSESTNRWEDEQYF.